Listed below are T cell receptor beta chains from one sample, sequenced in a study of blood T cell repertoires in COVID-19. Clones were sequenced by immunoSEQ multiplex PCR, and TCRdb holds only the in-frame ones, with some missing. The data show roughly 50,000 clones, with roughly 88% seen just once and about three fifths held by the top ten. The sample consisted of peripheral blood. These receptor sequences come from a man in his 70s with acute or convalescent COVID-19. CDR3s include the opening cysteine and the closing phenylalanine or tryptophan. The order of the fields is D gene, clone size, J gene, V gene, CDR3 DNA, CDR3 protein. A D gene is named only where the DNA matches it firmly. Only part of the rows carry a size: once, few, many, or a class if the clone is expanded.

>.|.|TRBJ1-4|TRBV5-1
TGCGCCAGCAGCTTGGACAGGAGTAATGAAAAACTGTTTTTT
CASSLDRSNEKLFF
>TRBD1|.|TRBJ1-1|TRBV19
TGTGCCAGTAGTACCTCAACAGGGGGCGAGAACACTGAAGCTTTCTTT
CASSTSTGGENTEAFF
>.|.|TRBJ2-3|TRBV7-9
TGTGCCAGCAGCTCAACAGGGTTGTCGCAGTATTTT
CASSSTGLSQYF
>TRBD1|.|TRBJ1-2|TRBV27
TGTGCCAGCAGGCCCGACAGGGCCTATGGCTACACCTTC
CASRPDRAYGYTF
>TRBD2|.|TRBJ2-1|TRBV5-4
TGTGCCAGCAGCTTTGGACTAGCCAATGAGCAGTTCTTC
CASSFGLANEQFF
>TRBD2|.|TRBJ2-3|TRBV27
TGTGCCAGCAGTCCAAATAGGGGCGGGAGGTCCTCAGATACGCAGTATTTT
CASSPNRGGRSSDTQYF
>TRBD1|.|TRBJ1-4|TRBV5-4
TGTGCCAGCAGCCGGACAGGGGGCGGTGAAAAACTGTTTTTT
CASSRTGGGEKLFF
>TRBD2|once|TRBJ2-7|TRBV3-1/TRBV3-2
TGTGCCAGCAGCCAGAACCCGGGACTAGCGGCCTCCTACGAGCAGTACTTC
CASSQNPGLAASYEQYF
>.|once|TRBJ1-2|TRBV5-6
TGTGCCAGCAGCTGGAGTATGGGGGCTGATAACTATGGCTACACCTTC
CASSWSMGADNYGYTF
>TRBD2|.|TRBJ2-7|TRBV6-2/TRBV6-3
TGTGCCAGCAGTTACAATCTAGCGGGGGGGCCCATCTACGAGCAGTACTTC
CASSYNLAGGPIYEQYF
>.|.|TRBJ2-5|TRBV10-3
TGTGCCATCAGCAATGACAGGTTCCGAGAGACCCAGTACTTC
CAISNDRFRETQYF
>.|.|TRBJ2-7|TRBV5-1
TGCGCCAGCAGCCCGGGGTCCGGCTACGAGCAGTACTTC
CASSPGSGYEQYF
>TRBD1|.|TRBJ1-2|TRBV19
TGTGCCAGTAGTCTTCGGACAGGGAGCACCCTCCACTATGGCTACACCTTC
CASSLRTGSTLHYGYTF
>TRBD1|.|TRBJ1-2|TRBV29-1
TGCAGCGGAGAGACAGGGATCTATGGCTACACCTTC
CSGETGIYGYTF
>.|.|TRBJ1-1|TRBV29-1
TGCAGCGTTGTGGTGCAGATGAACACTGAAGCTTTCTTT
CSVVVQMNTEAFF
>TRBD1|.|TRBJ2-1|TRBV6-5
TGTGCCAGCAGTTCCAACAGGGGAGAGGTCTACAATGAGCAGTTCTTC
CASSSNRGEVYNEQFF
>.|.|TRBJ2-1|TRBV9
TGTGCCAGCAGCGTAGCCTCTGGAGTGGGTGAGCAGTTCTTC
CASSVASGVGEQFF
>.|.|TRBJ1-5|TRBV18
TGTGCCAGCTCAGAACAGTATCAGCCCCAGCATTTT
CASSEQYQPQHF
>.|.|TRBJ2-1|TRBV24-1
TGTGCCATTTTTTCGACAGAGTCTAATGAGCAGTTCTTC
CAIFSTESNEQFF
>.|.|TRBJ2-7|TRBV11-2
TGTGCCAGCAGCTTAGTGGCGGGTAGAATCTACGAGCAGTACTTC
CASSLVAGRIYEQYF
>.|.|TRBJ2-2|TRBV10-3
TGTGCCATCAAAAGGTGGGGGGGGCCACCTCCGAACACCGGGGAGCTGTTTTTT
CAIKRWGGPPPNTGELFF
>.|.|TRBJ2-2|TRBV11-2
TGTGCCAGCAGCTTAGATCGCAGCGGGGAGCTGTTTTTT
CASSLDRSGELFF
>TRBD1|few|TRBJ1-1|TRBV6-5
TGTGCCAGCAGTCGCCTTGGACAGGGGGCTTTCTTT
CASSRLGQGAFF
>.|.|TRBJ1-5|TRBV5-5
TGTGCCAGCAGCCAGGAAGCGGGGGCTAGCAATCAGCCCCAGCATTTT
CASSQEAGASNQPQHF
>.|few|TRBJ2-7|TRBV5-1
TGCGCCAGCAGCTTGGTAACAGGCCCGACCTACGAGCAGTACTTC
CASSLVTGPTYEQYF
>.|.|TRBJ1-4|TRBV6-1
TGTGCCAGCAGTGAATTACAAACGGGGTCTGAAAAACTGTTTTTT
CASSELQTGSEKLFF
>TRBD2|few|TRBJ2-1|TRBV4-1
TGCGCCAGCAGCCAAGTTTTGGGGGTAGCGGGAGGTAATGAGCAGTTCTTC
CASSQVLGVAGGNEQFF
>.|few|TRBJ1-5|TRBV12-3/TRBV12-4
TGTGCCAGCAGTTTATACAGTCAGCCCCAGCATTTT
CASSLYSQPQHF
>.|.|TRBJ2-1|TRBV7-2
TGTGCCAGCAGCTTAGCGGGGCTCAATGAGCAGTTCTTC
CASSLAGLNEQFF
>.|.|TRBJ1-5|TRBV7-2
TGTGCCAGTAGCGGGGGGATGGATCAGCCCCAGCATTTT
CASSGGMDQPQHF
>.|once|TRBJ1-2|TRBV27
TGTGCCAGCAGTTTATCACAACCGTCTAACTATGGCTACACCTTC
CASSLSQPSNYGYTF
>TRBD1|.|TRBJ2-4|TRBV7-2
TGTGCCAGCGGCGACCCCTGGGACAGGGGGGCCAAAAACATTCAGTACTTC
CASGDPWDRGAKNIQYF
>.|.|TRBJ1-6|TRBV9
TGTGCCAGCAGCCGAGAGGCGACGAATTCACCCCTCCACTTT
CASSREATNSPLHF
>.|.|TRBJ1-1|TRBV6-1
TGTGCCAGCAGTGTAGCAGGGGCTGGGACTGAAGCTTTCTTT
CASSVAGAGTEAFF
>TRBD1|.|TRBJ1-2|TRBV7-2
TGTGCCAGCAGGCCCGGGACAGGGGCTGACTACACCTTC
CASRPGTGADYTF
>.|.|TRBJ1-1|TRBV6-6
TGTGCCAGCAGTGGGGGAGGCAGTATGAACACTGAAGCTTTCTTT
CASSGGGSMNTEAFF
>.|few|TRBJ2-3|TRBV4-1
TGCGCCAGCAGCCAAGTTTATTTTAGCGGCCCCAGCACAGATACGCAGTATTTT
CASSQVYFSGPSTDTQYF
>.|few|TRBJ1-2|TRBV27
TGTGCCAGTACCACAGGGAACTATGGCTACACCTTC
CASTTGNYGYTF
>.|.|TRBJ1-5|TRBV27
TGTGCCAGCAACCAGGGGACCAGCAATCAGCCCCAGCATTTT
CASNQGTSNQPQHF
>TRBD1|.|TRBJ1-2|TRBV7-2
TGTGCCAGCAGGCCGACAGGGGCTTATGGCTACACCTTC
CASRPTGAYGYTF
>TRBD1|.|TRBJ1-1|TRBV6-5
TGTGCCAGCAGTTTCGGGACAGGCTCTGAAGCTTTCTTT
CASSFGTGSEAFF
>.|.|TRBJ2-7|TRBV30
TGTGCCTGGAGTGTAGCTAATGACAGCGAGCAGTACTTC
CAWSVANDSEQYF
>.|many|TRBJ2-1|TRBV4-2
TGTGCCAGCAGCCAAGAGGCTAGAAGTAATGAGCAGTTCTTC
CASSQEARSNEQFF
>.|few|TRBJ1-3|TRBV7-2
TGTGCCAGCAGCCTTCGAGAAAGGGCGGGCGGAAACACCATATATTTT
CASSLRERAGGNTIYF
>.|.|TRBJ1-2|TRBV6-7
TGTGCCAGCAGTTCCGGACTATACGGCTACACCTTC
CASSSGLYGYTF
>.|.|TRBJ2-3|TRBV11-2
TGTGCCAGCAGCCGAGGAAGGAGCACAGATACGCAGTATTTT
CASSRGRSTDTQYF
>.|.|TRBJ1-2|TRBV6-5
TGTGCCCATTCAGGCTCCTCTAACTATGGCTACACCTTC
CAHSGSSNYGYTF
>.|.|TRBJ2-2|TRBV12-3/TRBV12-4
TGTGCCAGCGGAGGAGCCACCGGGGAGCTGTTTTTT
CASGGATGELFF
>TRBD2|.|TRBJ2-3|TRBV30
TGTGCCTATACAGTTAGCGGGGTCACAGATACGCAGTATTTT
CAYTVSGVTDTQYF